The next 19 T cell receptor beta chains were all read from a single sample in a study of T-cell reconstitution after alpha-beta-depleted transplantation in children. The TCRbeta library was prepared with unique molecular identifiers. TCRdb used MiXCR to reprocess the PCR reads, holding one entry per CDR3 protein. The sample holds some 80,000 distinct CDR3 sequences, about a sixth seen once. This specimen was PBMCs, mostly from graft donor cells, taken 360 days after TCRalphabeta/CD19-depleted stem cell transplant. The source of these receptors is a male patient aged 2-9 years who had a stem cell transplant for acute lymphoblastic leukemia, so the T cells may come from the graft donor.

V usage is TRBV5-1 and J usage is TRBJ2-1; D possibly matches TRBD1 or TRBD2 (5 bases each). The CDR3 runs to 15 residues. CDR1 and CDR2 from the germline V gene are SGHRS and YFSETQ. V lost 2 bases, J lost 7 bases, and 16 bases lay in between. The CDR3 bases are TGCGCCAGCAGCTTCGGGGACCCCGTGCCTAATGAGCAGTTCTTC. Translation gives CASSFGDPVPNEQFF.

This clonotype was seen more than once but under ten times. The chain combines TRBV5-1 with TRBJ2-7; 8 nucleotides align to TRBD1. The germline gives CDR1 SGHRS, CDR2 YFSETQ. The CDR3 consists of 14 residues. The trim removed 3 bases at V and 5 bases at J, leaving 7 bases unmatched. The CDR3 sequence is CASSSGQGFDEQYF. CDR3 sequence (DNA): TGCGCCAGCAGCTCTGGACAGGGCTTCGACGAGCAGTACTTC. Based on the CDR3 plus reference TRBV5-1 and TRBJ2-7, the full variable domain is KAGVTQTPRYLIKTRGQQVTLSCSPISGHRSVSWYQQTPGQGLQFLFEYFSETQRNKGNFPGRFSGRQFSNSRSEMNVSTLELGDSALYLCASSSGQGFDEQYFGPGTRLTVT.

The rearrangement links TRBV29-1 to TRBJ2-7, with D perhaps TRBD2 (6 bases). The CDR3 length is 15 residues. Germline V gene lookup returns CDR1 SQVTM and CDR2 ANQGSEA. Trimming left V 0 bases short and J 3 bases short, with 15 bases between. The CDR3 protein is CSVEDRGTSFYEQYF. CDR3 sequence (DNA): TGCAGCGTTGAAGATCGTGGGACTTCATTCTACGAGCAGTACTTC.

The chain combines TRBV6-5 with TRBJ2-7, with 11 bases lining up with TRBD2. The CDR3 has 18 amino acids. Germline CDR1 reads MNHEY; CDR2 reads SVGAGI. V dropped 6 bases and J dropped 5; count of bases not matched to a gene: 18. Here the CDR3 reads CASSPVETGSGRAHEQYF. Here the CDR3 DNA reads TGTGCCAGCAGCCCCGTGGAAACCGGTAGCGGGAGGGCCCACGAGCAGTACTTC.

This clonotype was seen more than once but under ten times. V usage is TRBV2 and J usage is TRBJ2-1; 10 bases match TRBD2. This CDR3 comprises 16 residues. After removal of 9 bases from V and 2 bases from J, the junction contained 10 bases not matched to a gene. Germline V gene data show CDR1 as SNHLY and CDR2 as FYNNEI. The CDR3 spells CARSGGLAGAYNEQFF. In nucleotides, the CDR3 is TGTGCCAGGTCCGGAGGGCTAGCGGGAGCCTACAATGAGCAGTTCTTC. Based on the CDR3 plus reference TRBV2 and TRBJ2-1, the full variable domain is EPEVTQTPSHQVTQMGQEVILRCVPISNHLYFYWYRQILGQKVEFLVSFYNNEISEKSEIFDDQFSVERPDGSNFTLKIRSTKLEDSAMYFCARSGGLAGAYNEQFFGPGTRLTVL.

V is TRBV6-5 and J is TRBJ2-1; TRBD2 aligns across 8 bases. CDR3 length equals 16 residues. Per germline, CDR1 MNHEY and CDR2 SVGAGI. V gave up 1 base and J gave up 6 bases; unmatched junction bases: 8. In DNA, the CDR3 is TGTGCCAGCAGTTACTTCCCAGCGGGAGCTGGCAATGAGCAGTTCTTC. Translated: CASSYFPAGAGNEQFF.

CDR3 nucleotides: TGCGCCAGCAGCTTGGGCGCAGGGGTGTACGAGCAGTACTTC. This gives the protein CASSLGAGVYEQYF. V gene TRBV5-1 combines with J gene TRBJ2-7, with a tentative D call TRBD1 (6 bases). Germline V gene data show CDR1 as SGHRS and CDR2 as YFSETQ. Deletions cut 0 bases from V and 4 bases from J, with 11 bases between. The CDR3 sequence is 14 residues long.

The CDR3 nucleotides are TGTGCCAGCAGCTTAGCCGCCGGGGAGCTGTTTTTT. Translation gives CASSLAAGELFF. The chain couples TRBV7-9 to TRBJ2-2; no clear D. CDR1 and CDR2 (germline): SEHNR, FQNEAQ (reference sequence). V lost 0 bases to trimming and J lost 6 bases, with 2 bases between them. The CDR3 totals 12 residues.

This clonotype was seen ten or more times. V gene TRBV2 combines with J gene TRBJ2-2; 9 bases line up with TRBD2. V was pared by 6 bases and J by 8 bases, with 4 bases of the junction left unmatched. The CDR3 has 13 amino acids. CDR1 SNHLY and CDR2 FYNNEI come from the germline V gene. The CDR3 reads CASSPGLAGELFF. Written as DNA, the CDR3 is TGTGCCAGCAGCCCCGGACTAGCGGGGGAGCTGTTTTTT. The full variable domain, with the rest looked up from reference TRBV2 and TRBJ2-2, is EPEVTQTPSHQVTQMGQEVILRCVPISNHLYFYWYRQILGQKVEFLVSFYNNEISEKSEIFDDQFSVERPDGSNFTLKIRSTKLEDSAMYFCASSPGLAGELFFGEGSRLTVL.

The rearrangement joins TRBV11-2 to TRBJ1-2; D is unresolved. The germline CDR1 and CDR2 sequences are SGHAT and FQNNGV. This CDR3 has 16 residues. V shed 5 bases and J shed 2 bases, with 18 bases lying between them. The CDR3 DNA sequence: TGTGCCAGCAGCGCCCCGAGGAGGGTTTCAAACTATGGCTACACCTTC. Its protein is CASSAPRRVSNYGYTF.

The chain joins TRBV15 to TRBJ1-1, with 8 bases fitting TRBD1. Germline V CDR1 and CDR2: LNHNV, YYDKDF (reference sequence). CDR3 length equals 16 residues. The trim removed 0 bases at V and 10 bases at J, leaving 13 bases unmatched. The CDR3 spells CATSRDRTGQGLIAFF. The CDR3 nucleotides read TGTGCCACCAGCAGAGATAGGACCGGACAGGGATTGATAGCTTTCTTT.

In this sample, this clonotype turned up a few times. The chain combines TRBV20-1 with TRBJ2-1; perhaps TRBD2 as D (5 bases). Between the trimmed V and J ends, which lost 0 bases and 0 bases, there was a span of 24 bases. The germline CDR1 and CDR2 sequences are DFQATT and SNEGSKA (reference sequence). The CDR3 is made up of 20 amino acids. CDR3: CSARDSGSPRTGSSYNEQFF. The CDR3, as DNA: TGCAGTGCTAGAGATTCAGGCTCCCCCAGGACGGGGAGCTCCTACAATGAGCAGTTCTTC.

The V and J genes are TRBV5-1 and TRBJ2-1, with TRBD2 as a possible D gene (6 bases). V was trimmed by 4 bases and J by 9 bases, leaving 14 bases between them. CDR3 length: 13 residues. Germline lookup yields CDR1 SGHRS and CDR2 YFSETQ. CDR3: CASSPGGRGEQFF. The CDR3 nucleotides read TGCGCCAGCAGCCCTGGGGGGAGAGGTGAGCAGTTCTTC.

V is TRBV5-6 and J is TRBJ2-4; 7 positions agree with TRBD2. CDR1 is SGHDT, CDR2 YYEEEE, per germline. J was trimmed by 0 bases and V by 4 bases; bases with no gene match: 4. CDR3 length equals 15 residues. This CDR3 reads CASSGVAGAKNIQYF. The CDR3 bases are TGTGCCAGCAGCGGCGTAGCGGGAGCCAAAAACATTCAGTACTTC.

This clonotype turned up a few times. The V gene is TRBV6-5, the J gene TRBJ1-6, with D possibly TRBD1 on 5 matching bases. From germline, CDR1 is MNHEY and CDR2 SVGAGI. The germline V and J ends were trimmed by 5 bases and 7 bases, with 15 bases remaining between them. This CDR3 comprises 15 residues. CDR3 bases: TGTGCCAGCAGTATCCCGGGACGAAGGAATTCACCCCTCCACTTT. Amino acids: CASSIPGRRNSPLHF.

Only a few counts were recorded for this clonotype. The chain has TRBV20-1 and TRBJ2-7; maybe TRBD2 (6 bases). V lost 0 bases and J 9 bases, leaving 18 bases between the germline ends. The CDR3 runs 14 residues. CDR1 is DFQATT and CDR2 is SNEGSKA in the germline V gene (reference sequence). Here the CDR3 reads CSARDRGSSGGQYF. CDR3 coding DNA: TGCAGTGCTAGAGATCGGGGGTCCTCAGGTGGGCAGTACTTC.

This clonotype was seen more than once but under ten times. V is TRBV10-3 and J is TRBJ2-5; D possibly corresponds to TRBD1 (6 bases). The CDR3 covers 14 residues. The germline V and J ends were trimmed by 8 bases and 4 bases, with 17 bases remaining between them. Germline V gene data show CDR1 as ENHRY and CDR2 as SYGVKD. CDR3 loop: CAISDGQGGETQYF. The CDR3 DNA sequence: TGTGCCATCTCCGACGGCCAAGGGGGAGAGACCCAGTACTTC.

This chain uses TRBV6-1 with TRBJ2-3, with 15 nucleotides matching TRBD2. The germline V gene encodes CDR1 MNHNS and CDR2 SASEGT. With 4 bases clipped from V and 8 bases from J, the junction kept 4 bases outside the gene matches. This CDR3 comprises 15 residues. In DNA form, the CDR3 reads TGTGCCAGCAGTGTTAGGACTAGCGGGAGGGTTACGCAGTATTTT. Its protein product is CASSVRTSGRVTQYF.

This clonotype was detected only a few times. The genes are TRBV7-2 and TRBJ2-5; 11 bases align to TRBD1. Germline V gene sequence: CDR1 SGHTA, CDR2 FQGNSA. V shed 4 bases, J shed 3 bases, and the junction held 10 bases outside the gene matches. The CDR3 spans 17 residues. The CDR3 sequence is CASSSLGQGAVKETQYF. In DNA form, the CDR3 reads TGTGCCAGCAGCTCACTAGGACAGGGGGCGGTGAAAGAGACCCAGTACTTC.